The next 26 T cell receptor beta chains were all read from a single sample in a study of beta chain features in type 1 diabetes. The study, taken as a whole, reports: Among all four CD4+ subsets, Type 1 diabetes patients had TCRB CDR3s that were moderately but significantly shorter.

No antigen has been assigned to these receptors. The isolated RNA, all of it, was reverse transcribed, so expressed TCRB transcripts were what got sequenced. Sequenced by immunoSEQ multiplex PCR; TCRdb stores in-frame clones only, minus some. Of more than 250,000 clones in the sample, 24% were seen once. Sequenced material: naive CD4+ T cells from blood. These receptors all come from a woman aged 25 to 45 with type 1 diabetes.

This clone has a handful of counts. The chain has TRBV9 and TRBJ1-1; 9 bases fit TRBD1. The J segment lost 1 base and the V segment lost 4 bases, leaving 11 bases of the junction unmatched. The germline V gene has CDR1 SGDLS and CDR2 YYNGEE. This CDR3 is built from 17 residues. CDR3 DNA sequence: TGTGCCAGCAGCCCCTCCGTGGGGACAGGGCCGAACACTGAAGCTTTCTTT. It is translated as CASSPSVGTGPNTEAFF.

J is TRBJ2-7 and V is TRBV28; D gene unclear. The CDR3 extends over 13 amino acids. Between the trimmed V and J ends, which lost 8 bases and 2 bases, there was a span of 13 bases. Germline-derived CDR1 and CDR2 are MDHEN and SYDVKM. In DNA form, the CDR3 reads TGTGCCAGCCTCCCGGGTAGGACCTACGAGCAGTACTTC. Encoded protein: CASLPGRTYEQYF.

This clone was picked up a small number of times. The chain uses TRBV18 and TRBJ2-1; D possibly corresponds to TRBD2 (6 bases). V was pared by 0 bases and J by 3 bases, with 12 bases between. The germline CDR1 and CDR2 sequences are KGHSH and LQKENI. The CDR3 is 16 amino acids. The CDR3 coding sequence is TGTGCCAGCTCACCACCGGGTGGGGGGTACTACAATGAGCAGTTCTTC. It encodes CASSPPGGGYYNEQFF.

The chain has TRBV4-2 and TRBJ2-7, with TRBD2 matching over 7 bases. The CDR3 contains 18 residues. J gave up 4 bases and V 1 base, and 16 bases lay outside the gene matches. Germline V gives CDR1 LGHNA, CDR2 YNFKEQ. This CDR3 reads CASSQGTGGTGPGYEQYF. In DNA, the CDR3 is TGTGCCAGCAGCCAAGGAACGGGAGGCACCGGGCCAGGGTACGAGCAGTACTTC.

This clone showed up just a few times. Additional DNA sequences in this sample encode the identical CDR3. This chain joins TRBV30 and TRBJ2-5; possible D gene TRBD1, 6 bases. Germline-derived CDR1 and CDR2 are GTSNPN and SVGIG (reference sequence). V was trimmed by 2 bases and J by 5 bases, leaving 6 bases between them. The CDR3 has 11 amino acids. The CDR3 DNA sequence: TGTGCCTGGAGTAGGGGGGAGACCCAGTACTTC. It specifies CAWSRGETQYF.

This clone came up a few times. The chain recombines TRBV5-6 with TRBJ2-3; D ambiguous. Per the germline V gene, CDR1 is SGHDT and CDR2 is YYEEEE. The V and J ends lost 4 bases and 2 bases respectively, with 8 bases between them. The CDR3 runs to 13 residues. The CDR3 loop is CASSTSYTDTQYF. Written as DNA, the CDR3 is TGTGCCAGCAGCACTTCGTACACAGATACGCAGTATTTT.

The chain has TRBV25-1 and TRBJ2-3; D not certain. V lost 4 bases to trimming and J lost 4 bases, with 9 bases between them. This CDR3 is built from 13 residues. CDR1 and CDR2 from the germline V gene are MGHDK and SYGVNS. In DNA, the CDR3 is TGTGCCAGCAGTGTGGCGGCTTCAGATACGCAGTATTTT. Encoded protein: CASSVAASDTQYF.

The V gene is TRBV19, the J gene TRBJ2-3; 8 nucleotides match TRBD1. In germline, CDR1 is LNHDA, CDR2 SQIVND (reference sequence). CDR3 length: 16 residues. V dropped 7 bases and J dropped 4; count of bases not matched to a gene: 13. The CDR3 region has the DNA TGTGCCAGTACCCCTACTACAGGGGGAAATCCAGATACGCAGTATTTT. Residues: CASTPTTGGNPDTQYF.

Remarks on this clone: The same CDR3 also results from other DNA sequences found in this sample. This sequence joins TRBV30 and TRBJ2-3; D perhaps matches TRBD2 (6 bases). The ends were cut back, 2 bases at V and 5 bases at J, with 8 bases in the middle. CDR3 length equals 12 residues. Germline V gene lookup returns CDR1 GTSNPN and CDR2 SVGIG (reference sequence). DNA of the CDR3: TGTGCCTGGAGTCCCGGGGGAGATACGCAGTATTTT. Its translation: CAWSPGGDTQYF.

The V gene is TRBV9, the J gene TRBJ1-1; no firm D call. The V and J ends lost 0 bases and 1 base respectively, with 7 bases between them. Germline CDR1 SGDLS, CDR2 YYNGEE. The CDR3 contains 14 residues. CDR3 sequence (DNA): TGTGCCAGCAGCGTAGGGTGGGCGAACACTGAAGCTTTCTTT. It specifies CASSVGWANTEAFF.

A few counts support this clone. This chain uses TRBV5-6 with TRBJ2-1; D ambiguous. V was clipped by 2 bases and J by 5 bases, with 8 bases between them. Germline-derived CDR1 and CDR2 are SGHDT and YYEEEE. The CDR3 sequence is 13 residues long. The CDR3, as DNA: TGTGCCAGCAGCTTCCAGCTAGACAATGAGCAGTTCTTC. The encoded protein is CASSFQLDNEQFF.

V usage is TRBV2 and J usage is TRBJ2-7, with D perhaps matching TRBD1 (6 bases). Trimming removed 6 bases from V and 3 bases from J, with 15 bases in between. The CDR3 has 14 amino acids. Germline V CDR1 and CDR2: SNHLY, FYNNEI. CDR3 amino acids: CASSDRRGFYEQYF. DNA for the CDR3: TGTGCCAGCAGCGACCGTAGGGGGTTCTACGAGCAGTACTTC.

The chain is built from TRBV23-1 and TRBJ2-2, with D possibly TRBD1 on 6 matching bases. TRBV23-1 is noted as an ORF with a role that remains uncertain. The ends were cut back, 3 bases at V and 6 bases at J, with 17 bases in the middle. The CDR3 is 16 residues long. CDR3 coding DNA: TGCGCCAGCAGTCACCGGACAGTGTCTTTCTCCGGGGAGCTGTTTTTT. Its protein is CASSHRTVSFSGELFF.

The chain employs TRBV7-9 and TRBJ2-4; D may be TRBD2 (5 bases). CDR3 length equals 14 residues. V was trimmed by 0 bases and J by 8 bases, leaving 11 bases between them. CDR1 SEHNR and CDR2 FQNEAQ come from the germline V gene (reference sequence). In DNA, the CDR3 is TGTGCCAGCAGCTTAGCGGCTAGCAGCCACATTCAGTACTTC. Its translation is CASSLAASSHIQYF.

This clone was seen just once. The chain's CDR3 is CASSLADTQYF. CDR3 bases: TGTGCCAGCAGTTTGGCCGATACGCAGTATTTT. This chain uses TRBV27 with TRBJ2-3; D not certain. The germline V gene encodes CDR1 MNHEY and CDR2 SMNVEV (reference sequence). The CDR3 spans 11 residues. Trimming stripped 3 bases from V and 6 bases from J, with 4 bases between.

This rearrangement joins TRBV9 to TRBJ2-3; no firm D call. The length of the CDR3 is 14 residues. Trimming took off 4 bases at V and 8 bases at J, with 17 bases between the two ends. The V gene's germline CDR1 is SGDLS and CDR2 YYNGEE. The CDR3, as DNA: TGTGCCAGCAGCCCCCGCTTGGGTCGCGGTACGCAGTATTTT. Its translation: CASSPRLGRGTQYF.

This clone was detected a few times. The V gene is TRBV11-2, the J gene TRBJ1-2; tentative D call: TRBD1 (5 bases). Trimming cost V 5 bases and J 8 bases, with 15 bases left between them. Germline values: CDR1 SGHAT, CDR2 FQNNGV. CDR3 length equals 13 residues. The chain's CDR3 is CASSVQQGTGYTF. Written as DNA, the CDR3 is TGTGCCAGCAGCGTGCAGCAGGGCACGGGCTACACCTTC.

The gene calls are TRBV7-3 and TRBJ2-1; 7 bases line up with TRBD2. With V trimmed by 2 bases and J by 3 bases, 10 bases remained unmatched. The CDR3 loop spans 17 amino acids. Germline V gene sequence: CDR1 SGHTA, CDR2 FQGTGA. DNA for the CDR3: TGTGCCAGCAGCTTAGAGCCCCGGGACTATAACTACAATGAGCAGTTCTTC. This sequence encodes CASSLEPRDYNYNEQFF.

This chain uses TRBV25-1 with TRBJ1-2; D perhaps matches TRBD1 (6 bases). Germline V gene data show CDR1 as MGHDK and CDR2 as SYGVNS. Trimming cost V 8 bases and J 4 bases, with 14 bases left between them. The CDR3 consists of 13 residues. The CDR3 region has the DNA TGTGCCAGCCGCCGGCAGGGGACCTATGGCTACACCTTC. Amino acids: CASRRQGTYGYTF.

The chain joins TRBV5-1 to TRBJ2-5; the D gene is possibly TRBD2 (5 bases). Trimming took off 7 bases at V and 1 base at J, with 14 bases between the two ends. Germline values: CDR1 SGHRS, CDR2 YFSETQ. This CDR3 is 14 amino acids long. The CDR3 nucleotides read TGCGCCAGCGCCGGTTCTGCGGGCCAAGAGACCCAGTACTTC. It encodes CASAGSAGQETQYF.

The rearrangement joins TRBV12-5 to TRBJ2-5; TRBD1 aligns across 8 bases. Germline trimming cut 0 bases from V and 2 bases from J; bases unmatched to any gene: 5. The CDR3 is 16 amino acids. The germline gives CDR1 LGHNT, CDR2 FRNRAP. The CDR3 coding sequence is TGTGCTAGTGGTTTGGTAGCAGGGGGCGGACAAGAGACCCAGTACTTC. The encoded protein is CASGLVAGGGQETQYF.

There are a few counts of this clone. This sequence joins TRBV7-3 and TRBJ2-1; D possibly corresponds to TRBD2 (7 bases). The length of the CDR3 is 16 residues. Looked up from germline, CDR1 is SGHTA and CDR2 is FQGTGA. Trimming removed 5 bases at V and 3 bases at J, with 17 bases between. The CDR3 protein is CASSPRTGGFYNEQFF. DNA for the CDR3: TGTGCCAGCAGCCCCCGGACGGGGGGCTTCTACAATGAGCAGTTCTTC. Full variable domain (rest looked up from reference TRBV7-3 and TRBJ2-1): GAGVSQTPSNKVTEKGKYVELRCDPISGHTALYWYRQSLGQGPEFLIYFQGTGAADDSGLPNDRFFAVRPEGSVSTLKIQRTERGDSAVYLCASSPRTGGFYNEQFFGPGTRLTVL.

The chain couples TRBV7-2 to TRBJ2-7; tentatively, D is TRBD1 (6 bases). Trimming removed 5 bases at V and 0 bases at J, with 14 bases between. The CDR3 is 15 residues long. Germline values: CDR1 SGHTA, CDR2 FQGNSA. The CDR3 loop reads CASSQGQPRSYEQYF. CDR3 nucleotide sequence: TGTGCCAGCAGCCAAGGACAGCCGCGCTCCTACGAGCAGTACTTC.

The V call is TRBV9, the J call TRBJ2-2, with D uncertain. In germline, CDR1 is SGDLS, CDR2 YYNGEE. CDR3 length: 11 residues. Trimming stripped 4 bases from V and 8 bases from J, with 6 bases between. For the CDR3, the DNA is TGTGCCAGCAGCTCCCTGGGGGAGCTGTTTTTT. This sequence encodes CASSSLGELFF.

The gene calls are TRBV29-1 and TRBJ2-2; a weak D match, TRBD1 (5 bases). V was cut by 4 bases and J by 1 base, with 13 bases left in between. Per the germline V gene, CDR1 is SQVTM and CDR2 is ANQGSEA. The CDR3 loop spans 15 amino acids. The DNA for the CDR3 is TGCAGCGTTGGTGCAGGGAAAAGGAACACCGGGGAGCTGTTTTTT. It translates to CSVGAGKRNTGELFF.

The chain couples TRBV29-1 to TRBJ2-1; D might be TRBD1 (6 bases). The V end was cut by 6 bases, the J end by 10 bases, with 16 bases between. CDR1 is SQVTM, CDR2 ANQGSEA, per germline. The CDR3 runs 12 residues. DNA of the CDR3: TGCAGCGTCGAGAAACAGGGTATCGAGCAGTTCTTC. Protein sequence: CSVEKQGIEQFF.